The clone carrying this TCR beta chain has only a few counts. Germline trimming cut 0 bases from V and 6 bases from J; bases unmatched to any gene: 8. The CDR3 totals 18 residues. The germline CDR1 and CDR2 sequences are LGHNA and YSLEER. It was with unique molecular identifiers that the TCRbeta library was prepared. TCRdb processed the PCR reads anew with MiXCR; each CDR3 protein has one entry. Of fewer than 550,000 distinct CDR3 sequences listed, over 10% are singletons. This specimen comes from a study of T-cell reconstitution after alpha-beta-depleted transplantation in children. The chain is built from TRBV4-3 and TRBJ2-1, with 13 bases identical to TRBD2. Sequenced here: PBMCs, mostly from graft donor cells, sampled 180 days after TCRalphabeta/CD19-depleted stem cell transplant. The sequence was collected from a female patient aged 2-10 years who had a stem cell transplant for aplastic anemia, so the T cells may come from the graft donor. Here the CDR3 reads CASSQDYGLAGESNEQFF. CDR3 bases: TGCGCCAGCAGCCAAGATTACGGACTAGCGGGAGAGAGCAATGAGCAGTTCTTC.